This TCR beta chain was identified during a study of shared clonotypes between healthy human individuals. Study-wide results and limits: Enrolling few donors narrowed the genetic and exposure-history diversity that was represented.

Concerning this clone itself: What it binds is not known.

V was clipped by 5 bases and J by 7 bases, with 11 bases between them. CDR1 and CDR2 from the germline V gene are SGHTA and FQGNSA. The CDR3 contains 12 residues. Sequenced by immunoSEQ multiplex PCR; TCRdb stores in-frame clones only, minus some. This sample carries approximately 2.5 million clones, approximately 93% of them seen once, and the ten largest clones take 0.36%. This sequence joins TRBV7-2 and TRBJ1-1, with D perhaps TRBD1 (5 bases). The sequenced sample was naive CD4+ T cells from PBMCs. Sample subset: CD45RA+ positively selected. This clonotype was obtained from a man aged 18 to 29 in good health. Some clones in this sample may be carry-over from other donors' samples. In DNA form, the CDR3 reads TGTGCCAGCAGCGCTTACAGGTTTGAAGCTTTCTTT. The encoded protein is CASSAYRFEAFF. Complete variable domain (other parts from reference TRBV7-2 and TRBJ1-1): GAGVSQSPSNKVTEKGKDVELRCDPISGHTALYWYRQSLGQGLEFLIYFQGNSAPDKSGLPSDRFSAERTGGSVSTLTIQRTQQEDSAVYLCASSAYRFEAFFGQGTRLTVV.